The source of this T cell receptor (beta chain) is a study of identifying expanded T cells in peripheral blood. Only in-frame clones appear in the TCRdb table, and some are missing; sequencing was by immunoSEQ multiplex PCR. The profile covers about 47,000 clones, with about 80% appearing a single time and 14% taken by the ten largest. Germline lookup yields CDR1 MNHEY and CDR2 SMNVEV (reference sequence). This CDR3 spans 16 amino acids. Turning to this clone: Compared with germline, one end of the junction differs, possibly owing to a read error.

No infections or other immune events were documented during collection. The sequenced sample was blood. The chain joins TRBV27 to TRBJ2-2; 7 bases agree with TRBD1. The sequence came from a person between 18 and 75 years old in good health. DNA for the CDR3: TGTGCCAGCAGCACAGGGGAAGTGGAGAACGCCGGGGAGCTGTTTTTT. It is translated as CASSTGEVENAGELFF.